These 2 T cell receptor beta chains originate from one sample sequenced in a study of cytomegalovirus exposure and HLA in healthy donors. PCR primers comprised 60 Vbeta and 13 Jbeta primers. The assay was immunoSEQ multiplex PCR, and TCRdb's table has in-frame clones only and misses some. The table has 100,000 to 150,000 clones, 83% seen once. Specimen: PBMCs. These receptors were collected from a girl aged 2 to 10 in good health and CMV-seronegative.

The chain recombines TRBV5-4 with TRBJ1-4; 9 nucleotides agree with TRBD1. After removal of 2 bases from V and 5 bases from J, the junction contained 4 bases not matched to a gene. The V gene's germline CDR1 is SGHNT and CDR2 YYREEE (reference sequence). This CDR3 is 15 amino acids long. This CDR3 is CASSLTTGGNEKLFF. CDR3 sequence (DNA): TGTGCCAGCAGCTTAACGACAGGGGGGAATGAAAAACTGTTTTTT.

The chain carries TRBV6-1 and TRBJ1-5; the match to TRBD1 covers 7 bases. Germline CDR1 and CDR2: MNHNS and SASEGT. The trim removed 6 bases at V and 1 base at J, leaving 6 bases unmatched. This CDR3 has 15 residues. In DNA form, the CDR3 reads TGTGCCAGCAGGCGACAGGGTTTGAGCAATCAGCCCCAGCATTTT. It is translated as CASRRQGLSNQPQHF.